The rows below give T cell receptor beta chains drawn from one sample of a study of metastatic and nonmetastatic thyroid tumors. TCRdb reprocessed the PCR reads using MiXCR. The sample has some 11,000 clones, nearly 30% seen once. The sequenced sample consisted of tumor tissue. These receptor sequences come from a female donor with papillary thyroid cancer or a benign thyroid nodule (not recorded which). Some clones in this sample may be carry-over from other donors' samples. CDR3s include the opening cysteine and the closing phenylalanine or tryptophan.

v_call cdr3_aa
TRBV20-1 CSAPRRGRGNEQFF
TRBV30 CAWSAPFRGHTEAFF
TRBV11-3 CASSSTVNEKLFF
TRBV28 CASSDRGGGYQPQHF
TRBV7-9 CASSLRVAGEYNEQFF
TRBV27 CASSLSTGGLYEQYF
TRBV2 CASRGLYEQYF
TRBV28 CANRGQGKNEQFF
TRBV4-1 CASSQAETDNTGELFF
TRBV7-2 CASSLAPGTGGTSGELFF
TRBV27 CATGPGGLQETQYF
TRBV5-1 CASSGMGTGLNTEAFF
TRBV7-3 CASSLAGGLLDTQYF
TRBV12-3/TRBV12-4 CASTPGVSGAFF
TRBV20-1 CSARQSRGSVDTQYF
TRBV3-1 CASSLHGNPGGYTF
TRBV7-9 CASSLPDSVSYEQYF
TRBV7-9 CASSYSSEAFF
TRBV6-1 CASSELKQGETQYF
TRBV18 CASLRTGSTQYF
TRBV20-1 CSARVTGTEAFF
TRBV6-1 CASSERTGPTYGYTF
TRBV5-6 CASSLGQGSGYTF
TRBV12-5 CASALSYEQYF
TRBV20-1 CSARDPLEERNEQYF
TRBV4-2 CASSQDLTVGNGYTF
TRBV7-9 CASRQTDSGNTIYF
TRBV28 CASSSGGYDYGYTF
TRBV20-1 CSAPKEDYGYTF
TRBV6-5 CASSYFRVGRIHEAFF
TRBV6-1 CASRLRVALTYNEQFF
TRBV27 CASSSYEQYF
TRBV6-2/TRBV6-3 CASSTGTGDTGELFF
TRBV18 CASSPGNEQFF
TRBV28 CASSIGETQYF
TRBV6-1 CASIWGISSYEQYF
TRBV6-1 CASSSPSGSRPYEQYF
TRBV27 CASGRPVEREQYF
TRBV6-1 CASNRGMGETQYF
TRBV20-1 CSASPQGVDTEAFF
TRBV7-8 CASSLRETGKLFF
TRBV19 CASRAQGPGELFF
TRBV4-1 CASSQAGGRFLDEQYF
TRBV11-1 CASSPKRLAGEGDTQYF
TRBV4-1 CASSERCHRGAYEQYF
TRBV20-1 CSARVLAKLGSPLHF
TRBV7-9 CASSLGGGTEAFF
TRBV11-1 CASSSSRASDYNEQFF
TRBV20-1 CSAREKRTGFHIQYF
TRBV11-1 CASSSSGSSVRTYEQYF
TRBV5-1 CASSLGLAGADTDTQYF
TRBV6-5 CASSYSGQGSFEQYF
TRBV6-1 CASSYWQGRGNTEAFF
TRBV4-2 CASSQDRGRHSQSGYTF
TRBV10-2 CASSESRTGSEQYF
TRBV6-2/TRBV6-3 CASRRGNEQFF
TRBV4-1 CASSQVVQEQVTF
TRBV20-1 CSARDPRRNSPLHF
TRBV7-9 CASSLDRGRVTGELFF
TRBV10-3 CAISESTGTVHEQYF